This T cell receptor beta chain comes out of a study of metastatic and nonmetastatic thyroid tumors. For the study at large: Repertoire comparisons spanned blood and tumor or nodule tissue from malignant and benign thyroid patients.

In the study's own analysis: Clinicopathological groups differed in CDR3, with these differences serving to build a distant-metastasis classifier for papillary thyroid cancer. MiXCR reprocessed the PCR reads for TCRdb. These V and J calls derive from TCRdb rather than the authors' analysis. The data show tens of thousands of clones, approximately 10% seen once. The germline V gene has CDR1 SGDLS and CDR2 YYNGEE. The CDR3 is 9 amino acids in total, end residues counted. None of the patients had undergone any treatment ahead of thyroid surgery. This clone was found many times. No conserved phenylalanine or tryptophan is present at the end of the CDR3, so a read error is the likely explanation. It is unclear where the CDR3 begins or ends on the DNA, so no DNA is shown, and the CDR3 is as TCRdb lists it.

Sequenced input: blood. This sequence originates from a female donor with papillary thyroid cancer or a benign thyroid nodule (not recorded which). Some clones in this sample may be carry-over from other donors' samples. The chain carries TRBV9 and TRBJ2-2. CDR3 sequence: CASSVVGSG.